This T cell receptor beta chain was recorded in a study of cytotoxic CD8 clonotypes in ibrutinib-treated CLL. General study points: Baseline clonality, above age-matched healthy donor levels, tracked circulating CD8+ T-cell counts.

A remark on this clone: The antigen is not known.

Depth targeted 1 in 200,000 to 1 in 1 million T cells, averaging 10x coverage per clonotype. TCRdb keeps only in-frame clones here, not all; method: immunoSEQ multiplex PCR. In the table there are about 39,000 clones, 65% to 70% of which are singletons. The CDR3 is 16 residues long. V was clipped by 3 bases and J by 3 bases, with 14 bases between them. CDR1 LNHDA and CDR2 SQIVND come from the germline V gene (reference sequence). The chain combines TRBV19 with TRBJ1-4; tentatively, D is TRBD1 (5 bases). Sequenced material: PBMCs, taken at disease progression, from a patient treated with ibrutinib. This receptor was identified in a human donor with chronic lymphocytic leukemia. CDR3 nucleotides: TGTGCCAGTAGTATTCCAGGGAGGTCCGCTAATGAAAAACTGTTTTTT. Its protein product is CASSIPGRSANEKLFF.